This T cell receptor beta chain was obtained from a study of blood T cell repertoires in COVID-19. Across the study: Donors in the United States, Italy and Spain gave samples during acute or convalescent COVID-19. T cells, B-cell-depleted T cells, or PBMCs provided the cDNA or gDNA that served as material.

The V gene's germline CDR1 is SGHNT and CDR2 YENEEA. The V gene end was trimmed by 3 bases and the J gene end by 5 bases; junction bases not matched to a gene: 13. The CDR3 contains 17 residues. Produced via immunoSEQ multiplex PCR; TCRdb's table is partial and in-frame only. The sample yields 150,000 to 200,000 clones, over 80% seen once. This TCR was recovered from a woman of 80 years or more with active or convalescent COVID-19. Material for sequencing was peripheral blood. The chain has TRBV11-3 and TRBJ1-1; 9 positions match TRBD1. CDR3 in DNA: TGTGCCAGCAGCTTGGGGGTGACGGGGACAGGGAGTACTGAAGCTTTCTTT. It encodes CASSLGVTGTGSTEAFF.